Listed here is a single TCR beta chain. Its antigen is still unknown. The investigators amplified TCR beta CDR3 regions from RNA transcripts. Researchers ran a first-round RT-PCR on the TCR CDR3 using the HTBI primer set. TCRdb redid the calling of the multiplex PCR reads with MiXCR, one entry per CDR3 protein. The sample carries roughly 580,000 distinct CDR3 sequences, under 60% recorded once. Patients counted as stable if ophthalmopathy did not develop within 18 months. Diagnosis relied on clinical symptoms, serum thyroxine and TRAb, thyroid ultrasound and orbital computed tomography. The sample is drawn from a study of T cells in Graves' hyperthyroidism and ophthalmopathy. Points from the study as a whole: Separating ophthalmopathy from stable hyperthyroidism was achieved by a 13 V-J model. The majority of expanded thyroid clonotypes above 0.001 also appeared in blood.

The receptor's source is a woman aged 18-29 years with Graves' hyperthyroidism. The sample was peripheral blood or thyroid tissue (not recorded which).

CDR3 region: CASSFGRVWTEAFF. CDR3 bases: TGTGCCAGCAGCTTTGGTCGGGTGTGGACTGAAGCTTTCTTT. V is TRBV7-9 and J is TRBJ1-1; unclear D gene. The CDR3 has 14 amino acids. The germline CDR1 and CDR2 sequences are SEHNR and FQNEAQ (reference sequence). With 3 bases removed from V and 5 bases from J, the gap between germline ends came to 13 bases.